The rows below give T cell receptor beta chains drawn from one sample of a study of T cell responses to AZD1222 COVID-19 vaccine. Produced via immunoSEQ multiplex PCR; TCRdb's table is partial and in-frame only. The sample carries roughly 120,000 clones, 86% recorded once. Sequenced here: peripheral blood, sampled 28 days after the second AZD1222 dose. These receptors originate from an adult who received the AZD1222 COVID-19 vaccine. Both conserved end residues are part of each CDR3. The D gene is left open where the match is weak. For some rows the clone size is stated as once, few or many, or as a class when expanded; others skip it.

size	D	V	J	DNA	CDR3
once	.	TRBV6-5	TRBJ2-7	TGTGCCAGCAGTTACCGCGCCCGGGGGTACGAGCAGTACTTC	CASSYRARGYEQYF
.	TRBD1	TRBV28	TRBJ1-1	TGTGCCAGCAGTATCCCGGGACAGGAAGCTTTCTTT	CASSIPGQEAFF
few	TRBD1	TRBV6-5	TRBJ2-5	TGTGCCAGCAGTAACAGGGGATCGGCCCAAGAGACCCAGTACTTC	CASSNRGSAQETQYF
.	.	TRBV30	TRBJ2-1	TGTGCCTGGAGTGCGGACTGGGGCAATGAGCAGTTCTTC	CAWSADWGNEQFF
.	TRBD2	TRBV4-2	TRBJ2-7	TGTGCCAGCAGCCAGAGACTAGCGGGAGGGACCTACGAGCAGTACTTC	CASSQRLAGGTYEQYF
.	.	TRBV19	TRBJ1-3	TGTGCCAGTAGGCCGAGGCATGGGCTGCTGTACTCTGGAAACACCATATATTTT	CASRPRHGLLYSGNTIYF
.	.	TRBV7-3	TRBJ2-4	TGTGCCAGCAGCTTAAAGGGAGGAGCCAAAAACATTCAGTACTTC	CASSLKGGAKNIQYF
.	TRBD1	TRBV2	TRBJ2-5	TGTGCCAGCAGTGAACCTGACAGGGCCTGGCAGACCCAGTACTTC	CASSEPDRAWQTQYF
once	.	TRBV7-9	TRBJ1-4	TGTGCCAGCAGCTTTAGCGTCGGGTATAATGAAAAACTGTTTTTT	CASSFSVGYNEKLFF
.	TRBD1	TRBV27	TRBJ1-6	TGTGCCAGCAGGACAGGGTCCGTTTTAAGCGATTCACCCCTCCACTTT	CASRTGSVLSDSPLHF
.	TRBD1	TRBV25-1	TRBJ1-2	TGTGCCAGCACCCGGACAGGGGATGGCTACACCTTC	CASTRTGDGYTF
.	TRBD1	TRBV10-3	TRBJ2-2	TGTGCCACTCACCCGGACAGGGGGGACACCGGGGAGCTGTTTTTT	CATHPDRGDTGELFF
.	.	TRBV30	TRBJ2-7	TGTGCCTGGAGTGTAGGGTCGGGGAATAACGCGCAGTACTTC	CAWSVGSGNNAQYF
.	.	TRBV7-9	TRBJ1-6	TGTGCCAGCAGCCTCGGTGGGGGGACCCTTTCACCCCTCCACTTT	CASSLGGGTLSPLHF
.	.	TRBV25-1	TRBJ1-2	TGTGCCAGCAGTGAATGGGGTCCGGGAAACTATGGCTACACCTTC	CASSEWGPGNYGYTF
.	TRBD1	TRBV4-1	TRBJ2-7	TGCGCCAGCAGCCAAGATCTCCCGGACAGGGCCTACGAGCAGTACTTC	CASSQDLPDRAYEQYF
few	.	TRBV28	TRBJ1-6	TGTGCCAGCAGAGAAGGGTCGTCACCCCTCCACTTT	CASREGSSPLHF
.	TRBD1	TRBV10-3	TRBJ2-1	TGTGCCATCAGCTACAGGGGGCATAATGAGCAGTTCTTC	CAISYRGHNEQFF
once	TRBD2	TRBV6-1	TRBJ2-3	TGTGCCAGCAGTGAAGGACTAGCGGGAGTCTTCCCAGATACGCAGTATTTT	CASSEGLAGVFPDTQYF
.	.	TRBV4-3	TRBJ2-3	TGCGCCAGCAGCCAAGGACCCCTCCAGGGTTTCAGGGATACGCAGTATTTT	CASSQGPLQGFRDTQYF
.	.	TRBV4-1	TRBJ1-3	TGCGCCAGCAGCAGCGGAAACACCATATATTTT	CASSSGNTIYF
.	.	TRBV29-1	TRBJ2-7	TGCAGCGTTTCTGGGGGGAGATCCTACGAGCAGTACTTC	CSVSGGRSYEQYF
.	TRBD1	TRBV28	TRBJ1-5	TGTGCCAGCAGACTGACAGGGGGTAGCAATCAGCCCCAGCATTTT	CASRLTGGSNQPQHF
.	.	TRBV4-3	TRBJ2-7	TGCGCCAGCAGCCAAGATCGGCGTACCTACGAGCAGTACTTC	CASSQDRRTYEQYF
.	.	TRBV5-1	TRBJ2-5	TGCGCCAGCAGCGTCAGGGGATTGGAGACCCAGTACTTC	CASSVRGLETQYF
few	TRBD2	TRBV7-9	TRBJ2-2	TGTGCCAGCAGCCCCAGACTAGCGGCGAACACCGGGGAGCTGTTTTTT	CASSPRLAANTGELFF
.	.	TRBV19	TRBJ1-4	TGTGCCAGTAGTAGGGGGATTGGGGAAAAACTGTTTTTT	CASSRGIGEKLFF
.	.	TRBV12-3/TRBV12-4	TRBJ1-4	TGTGCCAGCACTACAGAAACTAATGAAAAACTGTTTTTT	CASTTETNEKLFF
.	.	TRBV27	TRBJ2-1	TGTGCCATCGCGGGGCACAACTCCTACAATGAGCAGTTCTTC	CAIAGHNSYNEQFF
few	TRBD1	TRBV3-1/TRBV3-2	TRBJ1-5	TGTGCCAGCAGCCAAGCACAGGGGCGGCGAAATCAGCCCCAGCATTTT	CASSQAQGRRNQPQHF
.	.	TRBV29-1	TRBJ1-3	TGCAGCGTTCTTCCAGCGTACTCTGGAAACACCATATATTTT	CSVLPAYSGNTIYF
.	.	TRBV5-4	TRBJ1-2	TGTGCCAGCAGCTTAAGGGACTATGGCTACACCTTC	CASSLRDYGYTF